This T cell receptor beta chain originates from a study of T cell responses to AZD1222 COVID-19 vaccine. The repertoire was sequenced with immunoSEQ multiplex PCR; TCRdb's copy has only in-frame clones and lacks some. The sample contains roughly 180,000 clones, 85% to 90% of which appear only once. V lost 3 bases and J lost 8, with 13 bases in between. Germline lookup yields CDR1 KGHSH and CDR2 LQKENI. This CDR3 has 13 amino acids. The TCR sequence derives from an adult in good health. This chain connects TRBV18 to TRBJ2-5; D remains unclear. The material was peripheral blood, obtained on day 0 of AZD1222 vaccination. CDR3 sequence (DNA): TGTGCCAGCTCACCTGAGGCGGCTAGAACCCAGTACTTC. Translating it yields CASSPEAARTQYF.